These 17 T cell receptor beta chains share one sample of origin, sequenced in a study of blood T cell repertoires in COVID-19 (TCRdb year 2020). The library came from the immunoSEQ multiplex PCR assay. In its TCRdb copy, this immuneACCESS table keeps in-frame sequences only and misses some clones. Where compared with another copy, unresolved V genes explain less than half of these, and the others have no known cause. This sample holds 200,000 to 250,000 clones; around 88% were observed only once. Of the sample, approximately 2.1% is held by the ten largest clones. The specimen was PBMCs or T cells enriched from blood (not recorded which). These TCRs come from a woman between 45 and 65 years old who had recovered from COVID-19.

This rearrangement joins TRBV19 to TRBJ2-7; 11 nucleotides agree with TRBD1. This CDR3 has 15 residues. Germline assignment: CDR1 LNHDA and CDR2 SQIVND (reference sequence). Germline trimming cut 3 bases from V and 5 bases from J; bases unmatched to any gene: 6. The CDR3 loop is CASSIGQGAIDEQYF. The CDR3 DNA reads TGTGCCAGTAGTATCGGACAGGGGGCAATAGACGAGCAGTACTTC.

This clone showed up just a few times. V usage is TRBV27 and J usage is TRBJ1-2; perhaps TRBD1 as D (6 bases). Germline V CDR1 and CDR2: MNHEY, SMNVEV (reference sequence). V lost 8 bases to trimming and J lost 8 bases, with 18 bases between them. The length of the CDR3 is 13 residues. CDR3 in amino acids: CASAVSGVLGYTF. The CDR3 bases are TGTGCCAGCGCCGTTTCAGGGGTACTGGGCTACACCTTC.

The genes are TRBV4-1 and TRBJ2-2; 8 bases match TRBD1. Looked up from germline, CDR1 is MGHRA and CDR2 is YSYEKL. This CDR3 comprises 17 residues. J lost 5 bases, V lost 4 bases, and 12 bases had no gene match. The DNA for the CDR3 is TGCGCCAGCAGCCCACTCAGGGGGCCTAGCTCGACCGGGGAGCTGTTTTTT. This encodes CASSPLRGPSSTGELFF.

V usage is TRBV6-5 and J usage is TRBJ1-5; D is ambiguous. This CDR3 spans 13 amino acids. With 6 bases removed from V and 3 bases from J, the gap between germline ends came to 9 bases. Germline V gene sequence: CDR1 MNHEY, CDR2 SVGAGI. CDR3 loop: CASSRESNQPQHF. The CDR3 nucleotides read TGTGCCAGCAGCCGGGAGTCCAATCAGCCCCAGCATTTT.

In this sample, this clone turned up once. The chain joins TRBV18 to TRBJ2-7, with 7 bases identical to TRBD2. In germline, CDR1 is KGHSH, CDR2 LQKENI. V lost 3 bases, J lost 7 bases, and 9 bases stayed unmatched. The CDR3 length is 14 residues. The DNA of the CDR3 is TGTGCCAGCTCACCCGCCGGGACTACCAATGAGCAGTACTTC. It translates to CASSPAGTTNEQYF. Full variable domain (rest looked up from reference TRBV18 and TRBJ2-7): NAGVMQNPRHLVRRRGQEARLRCSPMKGHSHVYWYRQLPEEGLKFMVYLQKENIIDESGMPKERFSAEFPKEGPSILRIQQVVRGDSAAYFCASSPAGTTNEQYFGPGTRLTVT.

Only one count was recorded for this clone. The rearrangement joins TRBV4-1 to TRBJ1-4; D possibly corresponds to TRBD1 (6 bases). V lost 0 bases, J lost 0 bases, and 14 bases lay in between. The germline gives CDR1 MGHRA, CDR2 YSYEKL. This CDR3 comprises 18 residues. This chain's CDR3 is CASSQDYGGTATNEKLFF. CDR3 bases: TGCGCCAGCAGCCAAGATTATGGGGGCACGGCAACTAATGAAAAACTGTTTTTT.

The chain recombines TRBV11-2 with TRBJ1-2; TRBD1 might be the D (5 bases). This CDR3 is built from 12 residues. Germline assignment: CDR1 SGHAT and CDR2 FQNNGV. V lost 4 bases and J 5 bases, leaving 8 bases between the germline ends. This CDR3 reads CASSSTGYGYTF. The CDR3 region has the DNA TGTGCCAGCAGCTCTACAGGATATGGCTACACCTTC.

V and J are TRBV5-8 and TRBJ1-3, with D perhaps matching TRBD1 (6 bases). V was pared by 5 bases and J by 0 bases, with 15 bases between. Germline-derived CDR1 and CDR2 are SGHTS and YDEGEE. The CDR3 has 16 amino acids. In nucleotides, the CDR3 is TGTGCCAGCAGAGACACCCAGGGGTTCTCTGGAAACACCATATATTTT. It encodes CASRDTQGFSGNTIYF. Supplemented by reference TRBV5-8 and TRBJ1-3, the full variable domain reads EAGVTQSPTHLIKTRGQQATLRCSPISGHTSVYWYQQALGLGLQFLLWYDEGEERNRGNFPPRFSGRQFPNYSSELNVNALELEDSALYLCASRDTQGFSGNTIYFGEGSWLTVV.

V and J are TRBV7-2 and TRBJ2-3; the D gene is possibly TRBD2 (7 bases). V was pared by 2 bases and J by 2 bases, with 14 bases between. Per the germline V gene, CDR1 is SGHTA and CDR2 is FQGNSA. The CDR3 is 16 residues long. CDR3 sequence reads: CASSLLIGGLTDTQYF. The CDR3 bases are TGTGCCAGCAGCTTATTAATCGGGGGGCTCACAGATACGCAGTATTTT.

The chain links TRBV5-1 to TRBJ1-2; a possible D gene is TRBD1 (6 bases). Trimming shortened V by 4 bases and J by 3 bases, and 13 bases separated the two germline ends. The CDR3 loop spans 14 amino acids. Germline CDR1 reads SGHRS; CDR2 reads YFSETQ. The CDR3 is CASSKDKGDYGYTF. The CDR3, as DNA: TGCGCCAGCAGCAAAGACAAGGGGGACTATGGCTACACCTTC.

This chain uses TRBV20-1 with TRBJ1-1; tentatively, D is TRBD1 (5 bases). V was trimmed by 3 bases and J by 0 bases, leaving 14 bases between them. CDR1 is DFQATT and CDR2 is SNEGSKA in the germline V gene (reference sequence). The CDR3 runs 15 residues. In DNA, the CDR3 is TGCAGTGCTAGTGCAGGGTCCCGGATGAACACTGAAGCTTTCTTT. Its protein is CSASAGSRMNTEAFF.

The chain employs TRBV7-2 and TRBJ1-1, with D possibly matching TRBD1 (5 bases). The CDR3 is 16 amino acids. V was shortened by 0 bases and J by 0 bases, with 11 bases between the two germline ends. Germline lookup yields CDR1 SGHTA and CDR2 FQGNSA. The CDR3 bases are TGTGCCAGCAGCTTAGCGCTAACAGGTATGAACACTGAAGCTTTCTTT. This translates into CASSLALTGMNTEAFF.

The chain employs TRBV24-1 and TRBJ2-7, with 7 positions matching TRBD1. CDR1 KGHDR and CDR2 SFDVKD come from the germline V gene. CDR3 length equals 16 residues. The V and J ends lost 4 bases and 9 bases, in that order; junction bases with no gene match: 17. This chain's CDR3 is CATSETTGPSRLGQYF. For the CDR3, the DNA is TGTGCCACCAGTGAGACGACAGGGCCTTCCCGTCTAGGGCAGTACTTC.

The chain is built from TRBV7-5 and TRBJ2-3; the listed D gene, TRBD1, was not tested against the DNA. TRBV7-5 is noted as a pseudogene. The CDR3 is made up of 17 amino acids. In DNA, the CDR3 is TGTGCCAGAAGCGGTCGAAACGCCCCAGGCGGCACAGATACGCAGTATTTT. Protein sequence: CARSGRNAPGGTDTQYF.

The chain couples TRBV7-8 to TRBJ2-7; possible D gene TRBD2, 7 bases. Germline-derived CDR1 and CDR2 are SGHVS and FQNEAQ. The CDR3 runs 15 residues. Trimming removed 2 bases at V and 5 bases at J, with 16 bases between. The CDR3, as DNA: TGTGCCAGCAGCTTATTCGCGGGGGCGGGCGACGAGCAGTACTTC. The encoded protein is CASSLFAGAGDEQYF.

This clone was recorded once. The chain uses TRBV5-4 and TRBJ1-1; D is perhaps TRBD1 (6 bases). The CDR3 length is 15 residues. The germline gives CDR1 SGHNT, CDR2 YYREEE (reference sequence). V gave up 0 bases and J gave up 4 bases, with 13 bases separating them. CDR3: CASSLVGQKFTEAFF. CDR3 in DNA: TGTGCCAGCAGCTTGGTAGGACAGAAGTTCACTGAAGCTTTCTTT.

The CDR3 loop is CASITGTGQFF. DNA for the CDR3: TGTGCCAGCATTACCGGGACAGGGCAGTTCTTC. V usage is TRBV2 and J usage is TRBJ2-1; 8 bases match TRBD1. CDR1 is SNHLY, CDR2 FYNNEI, per germline. The CDR3 runs to 11 residues. Unmatched junction bases numbered 5, after V lost 7 bases and J lost 12 bases.